This TCR beta chain was identified during a study of OX40 agonist ivuxolimab in advanced cancers. Study overall: Patients receiving dose escalation had hepatocellular carcinoma, melanoma, renal cell or head and neck cancer. Points from the study as a whole: Clonal expansion from baseline to week 6 occurred in both CD4+ and CD8+ T cells.

The data were produced by immunoSEQ multiplex PCR, yet TCRdb's version contains in-frame clones alone and is incomplete. The top ten clones hold approximately 2% of a sample with roughly 80,000 clones, about 86% of them seen once. Regarding this clone: Its antigen is not known.

The germline V gene encodes CDR1 MGHDK and CDR2 SYGVNS. The V end lost 7 bases, the J end lost 1 base, and 13 bases lay between the germline ends. There are 14 residues in the CDR3. This chain uses TRBV25-1 with TRBJ1-2; tentatively, D is TRBD1 (5 bases). The sequence was obtained from an adult with an advanced solid tumor such as melanoma, head and neck, liver or kidney cancer. Sample: CD4+ or CD8+ T cells sorted from blood, taken in a trial of the OX40 agonist ivuxolimab. The CDR3 is CASTPSGGNYGYTF. CDR3 DNA: TGTGCCAGCACCCCTTCCGGGGGTAACTATGGCTACACCTTC.